This T cell receptor (beta chain) appears in the sequencing data of a study of CD8 T cells in ankylosing spondylitis. In regard to this clonotype: Its cognate antigen is unknown.

General study findings and limits: Eight highly homologous variants formed a TCR beta motif that appeared characteristic of ankylosing spondylitis blood.

Using its own MiXCR run on the 5' RACE reads, TCRdb lists one record per CDR3 protein. In the table there are 350,000 to 550,000 distinct CDR3 sequences, roughly 26% of which are singletons. V was cut by 5 bases and J by 5 bases, with 8 bases left in between. The length of the CDR3 is 12 residues. This chain uses TRBV12-3 or TRBV12-4 with TRBJ2-3; D gene uncertain. This clonotype originated in a male donor with ankylosing spondylitis. Sequenced material: blood, either unsorted or a sorted T cell fraction (not recorded which). The CDR3 loop reads CASSGSRDTQYF. The CDR3 DNA follows: TGTGCCAGCAGTGGTAGCCGAGATACGCAGTATTTT.